The clone carrying this T cell receptor (beta chain) showed up many times. TCRdb re-called the 5' RACE reads with MiXCR, one entry per CDR3 protein. The data contain about 260,000 distinct CDR3 sequences, around 7% of them singletons. Trimming cost V 4 bases and J 4 bases, with 15 bases left between them. This CDR3 is built from 15 residues. The V gene's germline CDR1 is SGHRS and CDR2 YFSETQ. This sample is drawn from a study of identical twins. The data also belong to a second study, concerning yellow fever vaccine responses in identical twins.

The chain recombines TRBV5-1 with TRBJ2-1; maybe TRBD2 (6 bases). Material: memory (CD45RO+) T cells sorted from blood. The TCR originated in a woman younger than 30 in good health. The CDR3 protein is CASSGRGSGYNEQFF. The CDR3, as DNA: TGCGCCAGCAGCGGACGTGGTAGCGGTTACAATGAGCAGTTCTTC.